This is a list of T cell receptor beta chains from one sample in a study of response to subunit inactivated influenza vaccine. Via MiXCR, TCRdb re-called the RT-PCR reads, giving one row per CDR3 protein. The table lists about 530,000 distinct CDR3 sequences, 12% of them singletons, with about 10% in the top ten. Sequencing used PBMCs from blood, obtained on the day of vaccination. The receptors stem from a man aged 45-65 years who received an inactivated influenza vaccine. Both conserved end residues are trimmed from each CDR3. The order of the fields is CDR3 protein, D gene, clone size, V gene. The D gene is left open where the match is weak. Expanded clones are given a class, and other clones once, few, many or no size at all.

CDR3 protein: ASSSQSRRGYEQY
D gene: -
clone size: few
V gene: TRBV7-9

CDR3 protein: ASTSWDRRETQY
D gene: TRBD1
clone size: -
V gene: TRBV12-3/TRBV12-4

CDR3 protein: ASSLEAAWNTEAF
D gene: -
clone size: -
V gene: TRBV7-9

CDR3 protein: ASSYSSSGGARTSYEQY
D gene: TRBD2
clone size: few
V gene: TRBV6-2/TRBV6-3

CDR3 protein: ATAARDRGRTGELF
D gene: TRBD1
clone size: few
V gene: TRBV24-1

CDR3 protein: ASSRLDITRVNEQF
D gene: -
clone size: few
V gene: TRBV2

CDR3 protein: ASSYGGFLTDTQY
D gene: -
clone size: many
V gene: TRBV6-2/TRBV6-3

CDR3 protein: ASSDRVAGELF
D gene: TRBD1
clone size: -
V gene: TRBV27

CDR3 protein: SASPGQTYNEQF
D gene: -
clone size: few
V gene: TRBV20-1

CDR3 protein: ASRPLKGSTNEKLF
D gene: -
clone size: -
V gene: TRBV6-2/TRBV6-3

CDR3 protein: SGYRDSGYT
D gene: TRBD1
clone size: few
V gene: TRBV20-1

CDR3 protein: ASNKGWTDTQY
D gene: -
clone size: few
V gene: TRBV5-1

CDR3 protein: SARFIKRGQLSGEQF
D gene: TRBD1
clone size: few
V gene: TRBV20-1

CDR3 protein: ASSGGDVNTQY
D gene: TRBD2
clone size: -
V gene: TRBV10-3

CDR3 protein: ASSAFSGANVLT
D gene: -
clone size: many
V gene: TRBV6-1

CDR3 protein: AWSVRGRVTLNEQF
D gene: -
clone size: few
V gene: TRBV30

CDR3 protein: ASSKGVAQY
D gene: -
clone size: -
V gene: TRBV7-8

CDR3 protein: ASSFPGGSQY
D gene: -
clone size: few
V gene: TRBV6-5

CDR3 protein: AGGTGNTEAF
D gene: TRBD1
clone size: -
V gene: TRBV7-9

CDR3 protein: ASSTLDTKQY
D gene: -
clone size: few
V gene: TRBV6-2/TRBV6-3

CDR3 protein: ASSGTDSYEQY
D gene: TRBD1
clone size: many
V gene: TRBV28

CDR3 protein: ASSPSQDTEAF
D gene: -
clone size: few
V gene: TRBV7-9

CDR3 protein: ASSPEAGGTGELF
D gene: -
clone size: few
V gene: TRBV5-1

CDR3 protein: ASSQDRTGVTDTQY
D gene: TRBD1
clone size: -
V gene: TRBV14

CDR3 protein: ASSLPGGANVLT
D gene: -
clone size: few
V gene: TRBV28

CDR3 protein: ASSTNSGGSYNEQF
D gene: TRBD2
clone size: few
V gene: TRBV7-9

CDR3 protein: SVTSGGNSYEQY
D gene: TRBD2
clone size: -
V gene: TRBV29-1

CDR3 protein: SGTGSGSGSYNEQF
D gene: TRBD2
clone size: few
V gene: TRBV20-1

CDR3 protein: ATSRDARAYEQY
D gene: -
clone size: -
V gene: TRBV15

CDR3 protein: SAAPGQHSYEQY
D gene: -
clone size: few
V gene: TRBV29-1

CDR3 protein: ASSLGGDLQPQH
D gene: -
clone size: few
V gene: TRBV13

CDR3 protein: ASSPGLIKQETQY
D gene: -
clone size: few
V gene: TRBV25-1

CDR3 protein: SVGNRDNSYEQY
D gene: -
clone size: -
V gene: TRBV29-1

CDR3 protein: ASSYSIEEEQY
D gene: -
clone size: -
V gene: TRBV6-6

CDR3 protein: ASSLSRNRISYEQY
D gene: -
clone size: few
V gene: TRBV5-5

CDR3 protein: SAPPNRKNGYT
D gene: -
clone size: few
V gene: TRBV20-1

CDR3 protein: ASSPGQLNSPLH
D gene: -
clone size: few
V gene: TRBV12-3/TRBV12-4

CDR3 protein: SASPSAGKETQY
D gene: -
clone size: few
V gene: TRBV20-1

CDR3 protein: ASRRLAGVENIQY
D gene: TRBD2
clone size: -
V gene: TRBV12-3/TRBV12-4

CDR3 protein: ASSTRGGDNEKLF
D gene: -
clone size: few
V gene: TRBV6-1

CDR3 protein: ATSDPGRSGELF
D gene: -
clone size: few
V gene: TRBV24-1

CDR3 protein: ASSKAPLAGVGANVLT
D gene: TRBD2
clone size: -
V gene: TRBV4-1

CDR3 protein: ASSLTMTSRNTDTQY
D gene: TRBD2
clone size: few
V gene: TRBV7-2

CDR3 protein: SARRGGLDTQY
D gene: -
clone size: few
V gene: TRBV20-1

CDR3 protein: ASSPLLAGQDTDTQY
D gene: TRBD2
clone size: -
V gene: TRBV27

CDR3 protein: ASSENWGRSF
D gene: -
clone size: few
V gene: TRBV6-1

CDR3 protein: ASSLEGSLGEQY
D gene: -
clone size: few
V gene: TRBV5-1

CDR3 protein: ASREQTSNQPQH
D gene: -
clone size: many
V gene: TRBV12-3/TRBV12-4

CDR3 protein: ATSDFGGQKAF
D gene: -
clone size: few
V gene: TRBV24-1

CDR3 protein: ASSLPRMNTEAF
D gene: -
clone size: -
V gene: TRBV28

CDR3 protein: ASSRGGNNEQF
D gene: TRBD2
clone size: many
V gene: TRBV12-3/TRBV12-4

CDR3 protein: ASSQAGDPYNEQF
D gene: -
clone size: -
V gene: TRBV3-1

CDR3 protein: ASSLDRFSEQY
D gene: -
clone size: -
V gene: TRBV7-2

CDR3 protein: ASSQDRSNEQF
D gene: -
clone size: many
V gene: TRBV4-3

CDR3 protein: ASSFKAGNTIY
D gene: -
clone size: -
V gene: TRBV5-5

CDR3 protein: ASSTLDSNRGNIQY
D gene: -
clone size: -
V gene: TRBV2

CDR3 protein: ASSRPTGLAGGISYNEQF
D gene: TRBD2
clone size: few
V gene: TRBV11-2

CDR3 protein: ASSTSRPWSDTQY
D gene: -
clone size: -
V gene: TRBV28